A single sample gave rise to the 19 T cell receptor beta chains below, sequenced in a study of cytomegalovirus exposure and HLA in healthy donors. Only in-frame clones appear in the TCRdb table, and some are missing; sequencing was by immunoSEQ multiplex PCR. The repertoire holds tens of thousands of clones, with approximately 93% as singletons. The sequencing input was PBMCs. These receptor sequences come from a man aged 18 to 29 in good health and CMV-seronegative.

This rearrangement joins TRBV30 to TRBJ2-2, with 7 bases that match TRBD2. J was trimmed by 7 bases and V by 8 bases; bases with no gene match: 7. The germline CDR1 and CDR2 sequences are GTSNPN and SVGIG (reference sequence). The CDR3 length is 12 residues. In DNA, the CDR3 is TGTGCCCGGGGAGGGTATTACGGGGAGCTGTTTTTT. Protein: CARGGYYGELFF.

J is TRBJ1-4 and V is TRBV6-1; a weak D match, TRBD1 (5 bases). V was shortened by 4 bases and J by 4 bases, with 16 bases between the two germline ends. The CDR3 totals 16 residues. The germline V gene encodes CDR1 MNHNS and CDR2 SASEGT. For the CDR3, the DNA is TGTGCCAGCAGTGTAGTTAGGGGCTGGGGTAATGAAAAACTGTTTTTT. Translated: CASSVVRGWGNEKLFF.

V gene TRBV30 combines with J gene TRBJ1-1; D is unresolved. This CDR3 has 13 residues. V lost 3 bases to trimming and J lost 6 bases, with 14 bases between them. Looked up from germline, CDR1 is GTSNPN and CDR2 is SVGIG (reference sequence). The CDR3 nucleotides read TGTGCCTGGAGGCACCGACTCGAGGCTGAAGCTTTCTTT. This sequence encodes CAWRHRLEAEAFF. Together with reference TRBV30 and TRBJ1-1, the CDR3 gives the full variable domain: SQTIHQWPATLVQPVGSPLSLECTVEGTSNPNLYWYRQAAGRGLQLLFYSVGIGQISSEVPQNLSASRPQDRQFILSSKKLLLSDSGFYLCAWRHRLEAEAFFGQGTRLTVV.

The chain carries TRBV21-1 and TRBJ2-7; the D call of TRBD2 is as the table states it, not checked on the DNA. TRBV21-1 represents a pseudogene. The CDR3 extends over 15 amino acids. The CDR3 loop is CASSKDGTNYYEQYF. DNA of the CDR3: TGTGCCAGCAGCAAAGATGGGACTAACTACTACGAGCAGTACTTC.

The rearrangement uses TRBV18 and TRBJ2-1, with 8 bases fitting TRBD1. The CDR3 contains 17 residues. Per germline, CDR1 KGHSH and CDR2 LQKENI. V trimming: 1 base; J trimming: 2 bases; junction bases outside the gene matches: 7. The CDR3 loop reads CASSPRGQGEPYNEQFF. The CDR3 nucleotides are TGTGCCAGCTCACCACGAGGACAGGGTGAACCCTACAATGAGCAGTTCTTC.

The gene calls are TRBV5-8 and TRBJ2-1; possibly TRBD2 for D (5 bases). Per the germline V gene, CDR1 is SGHTS and CDR2 is YDEGEE. Trimming shortened V by 3 bases and J by 3 bases, and 10 bases separated the two germline ends. The CDR3 length is 14 residues. CDR3 amino acids: CASSSLGVYNEQFF. Written as DNA, the CDR3 is TGTGCCAGCAGCTCCCTCGGGGTCTACAATGAGCAGTTCTTC.

The chain combines TRBV18 with TRBJ2-7, with 7 nucleotides matching TRBD1. The CDR3 length is 13 residues. V was pared by 3 bases and J by 5 bases, with 4 bases of the junction left unmatched. From germline, CDR1 is KGHSH and CDR2 LQKENI. The chain's CDR3 is CASSPGTVHEQYF. The CDR3 DNA reads TGTGCCAGCTCACCCGGGACAGTCCACGAGCAGTACTTC.

A few counts support this clone. The V and J genes are TRBV2 and TRBJ2-1, with D perhaps TRBD2 (5 bases). This CDR3 is built from 11 residues. Trimming shortened V by 8 bases and J by 3 bases, and 5 bases separated the two germline ends. The V gene's germline CDR1 is SNHLY and CDR2 FYNNEI. Here the CDR3 DNA reads TGTGCCAGCGACTACTACAATGAGCAGTTCTTC. Amino acids: CASDYYNEQFF.

This sequence joins TRBV7-2 and TRBJ1-1; the D is unclear. CDR3 length equals 13 residues. Germline CDR1 is SGHTA and CDR2 is FQGNSA. Trimming removed 5 bases from V and 4 bases from J, with 11 bases in between. CDR3 bases: TGTGCCAGCAGCCCAGACATTAGCACTGAAGCTTTCTTT. This sequence encodes CASSPDISTEAFF. The variable domain in full, completed from reference TRBV7-2 and TRBJ1-1, reads GAGVSQSPSNKVTEKGKDVELRCDPISGHTALYWYRQSLGQGLEFLIYFQGNSAPDKSGLPSDRFSAERTGGSVSTLTIQRTQQEDSAVYLCASSPDISTEAFFGQGTRLTVV.

This clone was recorded once. The V gene is TRBV5-4, the J gene TRBJ2-3; 7 bases are a match to TRBD2. Germline values: CDR1 SGHNT, CDR2 YYREEE (reference sequence). The J segment lost 7 bases and the V segment lost 0 bases, leaving 11 bases of the junction unmatched. The CDR3 sequence is 16 residues long. Here the CDR3 reads CASSLEIGGRANTQYF. For the CDR3, the DNA is TGTGCCAGCAGCTTGGAGATCGGCGGGAGAGCAAATACGCAGTATTTT.

This chain joins TRBV27 and TRBJ1-1; 7 bases align to TRBD1. The V gene end was trimmed by 2 bases and the J gene end by 5 bases; junction bases not matched to a gene: 5. The CDR3 is 14 amino acids. Per the germline V gene, CDR1 is MNHEY and CDR2 is SMNVEV (reference sequence). The CDR3 sequence is CASSLDRVGTEAFF. DNA for the CDR3: TGTGCCAGCAGTTTAGACAGGGTCGGTACTGAAGCTTTCTTT.

The chain carries TRBV7-2 and TRBJ2-7, with 10 bases fitting TRBD2. Trimming at V came to 2 bases and at J to 5 bases, leaving 12 bases not matched to a gene. Germline V gene data show CDR1 as SGHTA and CDR2 as FQGNSA. This CDR3 contains 17 residues. The CDR3 DNA sequence: TGTGCCAGCAGCTTACGGCCGCCTAGCGGGAGTATGCACGAGCAGTACTTC. Translation gives CASSLRPPSGSMHEQYF.

The chain carries TRBV19 and TRBJ2-5, with a tentative D call TRBD1 (5 bases). CDR1 LNHDA and CDR2 SQIVND come from the germline V gene (reference sequence). The CDR3 is 18 residues long. Trimming cost V 10 bases and J 2 bases, with 29 bases left between them. In DNA, the CDR3 is TGTGCCACCGCAGGGAAGACAGCTACCCCAGAAACTCAAGAGACCCAGTACTTC. Its translation is CATAGKTATPETQETQYF.

The J gene is TRBJ1-1, the V gene TRBV10-3; 8 bases map to TRBD1. With V trimmed by 9 bases and J by 6 bases, 6 bases remained unmatched. The CDR3 is made up of 12 amino acids. Germline V gives CDR1 ENHRY, CDR2 SYGVKD. The CDR3 nucleotides are TGTGCCATAGCCTCGGGACAGGCTGAAGCTTTCTTT. Its protein product is CAIASGQAEAFF.

This chain uses TRBV5-1 with TRBJ2-1; D is ambiguous. Germline V gene data show CDR1 as SGHRS and CDR2 as YFSETQ. Trimming stripped 0 bases from V and 0 bases from J, with 7 bases between. CDR3 length: 15 residues. The CDR3 region is CASSLDRVSYNEQFF. CDR3 coding DNA: TGCGCCAGCAGCTTGGACAGAGTCTCCTACAATGAGCAGTTCTTC.

This chain uses TRBV30 with TRBJ2-3; D might be TRBD2 (5 bases). V lost 1 base, J lost 0 bases, and 11 bases lay in between. This CDR3 has 15 amino acids. Germline V gene lookup returns CDR1 GTSNPN and CDR2 SVGIG (reference sequence). The CDR3 spells CAWSDVAYSTDTQYF. The DNA of the CDR3 is TGTGCCTGGAGTGATGTAGCGTACAGCACAGATACGCAGTATTTT.

The chain is built from TRBV19 and TRBJ2-7; possibly TRBD1 for D (5 bases). The CDR3 runs 14 residues. The ends were cut back, 5 bases at V and 4 bases at J, with 15 bases in the middle. Germline V lookup: CDR1 LNHDA, CDR2 SQIVND (reference sequence). The CDR3 reads CASSPQGARYEQYF. In nucleotides, the CDR3 is TGTGCCAGTAGTCCCCAGGGCGCGAGGTACGAGCAGTACTTC.

V is TRBV20-1 and J is TRBJ2-5, with D possibly matching TRBD2 (6 bases). This CDR3 has 10 amino acids. The V end was cut by 6 bases, the J end by 5 bases, with 7 bases between. Germline CDR1 is DFQATT and CDR2 is SNEGSKA (reference sequence). The CDR3 region is CSAAGETQYF. The CDR3 nucleotides are TGCAGTGCCGCGGGGGAGACCCAGTACTTC.

V is TRBV7-8 and J is TRBJ2-7; 7 nucleotides line up with TRBD1. This CDR3 spans 14 amino acids. Germline lookup yields CDR1 SGHVS and CDR2 FQNEAQ. Trimming at V came to 2 bases and at J to 3 bases, leaving 4 bases not matched to a gene. The DNA of the CDR3 is TGTGCCAGCAGCTTACTGGGGACAGACTACGAGCAGTACTTC. Protein sequence: CASSLLGTDYEQYF.